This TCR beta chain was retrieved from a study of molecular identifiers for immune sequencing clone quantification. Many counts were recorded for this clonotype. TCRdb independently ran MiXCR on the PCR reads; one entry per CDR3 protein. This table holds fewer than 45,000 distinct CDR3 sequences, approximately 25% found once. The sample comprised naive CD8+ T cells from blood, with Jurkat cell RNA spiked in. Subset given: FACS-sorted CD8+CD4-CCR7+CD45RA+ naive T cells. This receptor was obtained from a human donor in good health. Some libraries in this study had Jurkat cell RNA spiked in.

CDR3 amino acids: CASSWGRAPRPFQETQYF. As DNA, the CDR3 is TGTGCCAGCAGCTGGGGACGAGCTCCGAGACCGTTTCAAGAGACCCAGTACTTC. The gene calls are TRBV5-6 and TRBJ2-5; D might be TRBD1 or TRBD2, each matching 5 bases. Trimming left V 3 bases short and J 2 bases short, with 23 bases between. The CDR3 is 18 residues long. From germline, CDR1 is SGHDT and CDR2 YYEEEE.